The source of this TCR beta chain is a study of response to subunit inactivated influenza vaccine. Study-level results: There was a suggestion from the authors that each seasonal influenza vaccination recruits few new T cells.

From the RT-PCR reads, TCRdb called clonotypes with MiXCR, one entry per CDR3 protein. The top ten hold 11% of the sample, which has roughly 570,000 distinct CDR3 sequences, about 15% seen once. Looked up from germline, CDR1 is SEHNR and CDR2 is FQNEAQ (reference sequence). V dropped 5 bases and J dropped 0; count of bases not matched to a gene: 6. CDR3 length: 16 residues. The sample holds a few counts of this clonotype. Antigen unknown. Sample: PBMCs from blood, taken 11 to 12 days after vaccination. The chain has TRBV7-9 and TRBJ2-2; 7 nucleotides match TRBD1. This TCR came from a man aged 50 to 60 who received an inactivated influenza vaccine. CDR3 protein: CASSHWDRTNTGELFF. In nucleotides, the CDR3 is TGTGCCAGCAGCCACTGGGACAGAACGAACACCGGGGAGCTGTTTTTT.